A selection of T cell receptor beta chains follows, all from one sample in a study of cytomegalovirus exposure and HLA in healthy donors. TCRdb's table, derived via immunoSEQ multiplex PCR, lists solely in-frame clones and lacks some. The sample shows roughly 150,000 clones, around four fifths of them seen only once. Material for sequencing was PBMCs. The origin of the receptors is a male donor in good health and CMV-seronegative. CDR3s include the opening cysteine and the closing phenylalanine or tryptophan. A D gene is named only where the DNA matches it firmly. Clone size is shown for a subset of rows, as once, few, many or a class of expanded clone.

clone_size j_call d_call v_call cdr3_aa cdr3_nt
. TRBJ2-1 . TRBV9 CASSVGLQGRKSYNEQFF TGTGCCAGCAGCGTAGGATTACAGGGCCGTAAATCCTACAATGAGCAGTTCTTC
. TRBJ2-1 . TRBV9 CASSVAETEQFF TGTGCCAGCAGCGTAGCGGAGACTGAGCAGTTCTTC
once TRBJ2-3 . TRBV11-2 CASSLGRGLGTDTQYF TGTGCCAGCAGCTTGGGTCGGGGGTTGGGAACAGATACGCAGTATTTT
. TRBJ2-2 . TRBV29-1 CSVEDLSTGELFF TGCAGCGTTGAAGATCTTAGCACCGGGGAGCTGTTTTTT
. TRBJ1-1 . TRBV5-5 CASSQGLRNLNTEAFF TGTGCCAGCAGCCAGGGGCTGCGCAACTTGAACACTGAAGCTTTCTTT
. TRBJ2-7 . TRBV9 CASSVGQGRALYEQYF TGTGCCAGCAGCGTAGGTCAGGGGCGTGCTCTCTACGAGCAGTACTTC
few TRBJ1-1 . TRBV7-9 CASSFGQGSFTEAFF TGTGCCAGCAGCTTCGGGCAGGGGAGTTTCACTGAAGCTTTCTTT
. TRBJ2-7 TRBD1 TRBV27 CASSLSLGQGVSYEQYF TGTGCCAGCAGTTTATCGTTGGGGCAGGGGGTTTCCTACGAGCAGTACTTC
few TRBJ2-3 . TRBV6-1 CASSEALAGGQDTQYF TGTGCCAGCAGTGAAGCGCTGGCAGGGGGGCAAGATACGCAGTATTTT
. TRBJ2-1 TRBD2 TRBV5-1 CASSPHSGGPNNEQFF TGCGCCAGCAGCCCCCATAGCGGGGGGCCAAACAATGAGCAGTTCTTC
. TRBJ1-4 TRBD1 TRBV19 CASSAYRGLFF TGTGCCAGTAGTGCTTACAGGGGACTGTTTTTT
. TRBJ2-3 TRBD2 TRBV11-1 CASSPRLAGSTDTQYF TGTGCCAGCAGCCCCCGACTAGCGGGGAGCACAGATACGCAGTATTTT
. TRBJ2-5 TRBD1 TRBV5-6 CASSSTQGDWETQYF TGTGCCAGCAGCTCTACACAGGGGGATTGGGAGACCCAGTACTTC
. TRBJ2-7 TRBD2 TRBV9 CASSAGLVLHEQYF TGTGCCAGCAGCGCGGGACTAGTCCTACACGAGCAGTACTTC
once TRBJ2-7 . TRBV29-1 CSVEDRAHEQYF TGCAGCGTTGAAGACAGGGCCCACGAGCAGTACTTC
. TRBJ2-7 TRBD1 TRBV6-6 CASSYSGTGGYEQYF TGTGCCAGCAGTTACTCCGGGACAGGGGGCTACGAGCAGTACTTC
. TRBJ1-6 . TRBV5-8 CASSPIIPRGSPLHF TGTGCCAGCAGCCCCATAATCCCTAGGGGTTCACCCCTCCACTTT
. TRBJ1-3 TRBD1 TRBV7-9 CASLPHRGSGNTIYF TGTGCCAGCTTACCCCACAGGGGGTCTGGAAACACCATATATTTT
. TRBJ1-5 . TRBV7-4 CASSPFGTTPNQPQHF TGTGCCAGCAGCCCATTTGGGACTACCCCCAATCAGCCCCAGCATTTT
. TRBJ2-2 TRBD2 TRBV5-4 CASSAGTSGSRNGELFF TGTGCCAGCAGCGCCGGAACTAGCGGGAGTAGGAACGGGGAGCTGTTTTTT
. TRBJ2-7 . TRBV4-1 CASSQEISGVYEQYF TGCGCCAGCAGCCAAGAAATTAGCGGAGTCTACGAGCAGTACTTC
. TRBJ2-1 . TRBV11-2 CASSSGPNRQFF TGTGCCAGCAGCTCAGGCCCTAACAGACAGTTCTTC
once TRBJ1-6 TRBD1 TRBV6-4 CASGNRGPYNSPLHF TGTGCCAGTGGAAACAGGGGGCCCTATAATTCACCCCTCCACTTT
. TRBJ2-1 . TRBV27 CASSSTSGQFF TGTGCCAGCAGTTCGACTAGTGGACAGTTCTTC
. TRBJ1-1 TRBD1 TRBV7-9 CASSTTDRAFTEAFF TGTGCCAGCAGCACCACAGACAGGGCATTTACTGAAGCTTTCTTT
. TRBJ2-1 . TRBV7-3 CASSLYGGGNNEQFF TGTGCCAGCAGCTTATACGGCGGTGGAAACAATGAGCAGTTCTTC
once TRBJ2-7 . TRBV5-1 CASSLGPGGRGSFYEQYF TGCGCCAGCAGCTTGGGCCCCGGGGGAAGGGGCTCCTTCTACGAGCAGTACTTC
once TRBJ1-1 TRBD1 TRBV29-1 CSVSDRMNTEAFF TGCAGCGTTTCGGACAGGATGAACACTGAAGCTTTCTTT
. TRBJ1-5 . TRBV4-1 CASSQVGGGNQPQHF TGCGCCAGCAGCCAAGTTGGAGGCGGCAATCAGCCCCAGCATTTT
. TRBJ1-2 . TRBV10-3 CAISEGGGAPYGYTF TGTGCCATCAGTGAAGGGGGGGGCGCACCCTATGGCTACACCTTC
. TRBJ2-1 . TRBV11-3 CASSQADRINEQFF TGTGCCAGCAGCCAAGCAGACAGGATCAATGAGCAGTTCTTC
. TRBJ2-1 TRBD2 TRBV4-2 CASSQEGVSGVYNEQFF TGTGCCAGCAGCCAAGAGGGGGTTAGCGGGGTTTACAATGAGCAGTTCTTC
. TRBJ1-2 TRBD1 TRBV14 CASSRDRGYGYTF TGTGCCAGCAGCCGAGACAGGGGCTATGGCTACACCTTC
. TRBJ1-5 TRBD1 TRBV10-3 CAISERTGVSNQPQHF TGTGCCATCAGTGAGAGAACAGGGGTGAGCAATCAGCCCCAGCATTTT
. TRBJ2-1 . TRBV5-1 CASSPGQSSSYNEQFF TGCGCCAGCAGCCCCGGACAGTCCAGCTCCTACAATGAGCAGTTCTTC
. TRBJ2-3 TRBD2 TRBV7-8 CASSRGGLVPDTQYF TGTGCCAGCAGCCGAGGAGGACTAGTTCCAGATACGCAGTATTTT
. TRBJ2-7 TRBD1 TRBV5-1 CASSPRDRGVLSSYEQYF TGCGCCAGCAGCCCCCGGGACAGGGGCGTATTAAGCTCCTACGAGCAGTACTTC
. TRBJ2-5 TRBD1 TRBV9 CASSVRDRGAETQYF TGTGCCAGCAGCGTTCGGGACAGGGGCGCAGAGACCCAGTACTTC
. TRBJ1-2 . TRBV4-2 CASSPTKWQGGDYGYTF TGTGCCAGCAGCCCAACGAAATGGCAGGGCGGGGATTACGGCTACACCTTC
. TRBJ1-2 . TRBV5-6 CASSPRDSNYGYTF TGTGCCAGCAGCCCCAGGGACTCTAACTATGGCTACACCTTC
. TRBJ2-4 TRBD2 TRBV5-4 CASSLWGGTKNIQYF TGTGCCAGCAGCTTGTGGGGGGGAACCAAAAACATTCAGTACTTC
. TRBJ2-1 TRBD2 TRBV2 CASSEWTSDYNEQFF TGTGCCAGCAGTGAGTGGACTAGCGACTACAATGAGCAGTTCTTC
. TRBJ2-7 . TRBV10-3 CAISPRIYEQYF TGTGCCATCAGCCCGCGAATCTACGAGCAGTACTTC
. TRBJ2-7 TRBD2 TRBV5-1 CASSLVTGLEWYEQYF TGCGCCAGCAGCTTGGTAACCGGACTAGAATGGTACGAGCAGTACTTC
. TRBJ1-6 TRBD1 TRBV6-1 CASRDRAPLHF TGTGCCAGCAGGGACAGGGCCCCCCTCCACTTT
. TRBJ2-2 . TRBV5-8 CASSWRTRNTGELFF TGTGCCAGCAGCTGGCGGACAAGGAACACCGGGGAGCTGTTTTTT
once TRBJ1-1 . TRBV28 CASSQPGHKNTEAFF TGTGCCAGCAGTCAACCGGGACACAAGAACACTGAAGCTTTCTTT
. TRBJ2-2 TRBD2 TRBV4-1 CASSQKLGGGLGGELFF TGCGCCAGCAGCCAAAAACTGGGCGGGGGGCTGGGCGGGGAGCTGTTTTTT
. TRBJ2-2 . TRBV4-1 CASSQALWGGTGELFF TGCGCCAGCAGCCAAGCGCTATGGGGAGGCACCGGGGAGCTGTTTTTT
once TRBJ1-1 TRBD1 TRBV12-5 CASGPTGVNTEAFF TGTGCTAGTGGACCGACAGGGGTAAACACTGAAGCTTTCTTT
. TRBJ2-7 TRBD1 TRBV7-6 CASSLDRVYEQYF TGTGCCAGCAGCTTGGACAGGGTTTACGAGCAGTACTTC